These 25 T cell receptor beta chains were all obtained from the same sample, sequenced in a study of OX40 agonist ivuxolimab in advanced cancers. The data were produced by immunoSEQ multiplex PCR, yet TCRdb's version contains in-frame clones alone and is incomplete. The table records tens of thousands of clones, over 85% of them present only once. The sample in question was CD4+ or CD8+ T cells sorted from blood, obtained in a trial of the OX40 agonist ivuxolimab. The receptors derive from an adult with an advanced solid tumor such as melanoma, head and neck, liver or kidney cancer.

The chain employs TRBV19 and TRBJ1-6; 7 positions agree with TRBD1. Germline-derived CDR1 and CDR2 are LNHDA and SQIVND (reference sequence). The CDR3 consists of 15 residues. V was clipped by 4 bases and J by 10 bases; unmatched bases: 10. CDR3 bases: TGTGCCAGTAGTACTCTGACAGGGTCGGGGTCACCCCTCCACTTT. Protein: CASSTLTGSGSPLHF.

The V and J genes are TRBV5-1 and TRBJ2-2, with 9 bases identical to TRBD2. CDR1 is SGHRS, CDR2 YFSETQ, per germline. V lost 3 bases to trimming and J lost 2 bases; unmatched junction nucleotides: 5. The CDR3 extends over 16 amino acids. The CDR3 loop is CASSWSGGTNTGELFF. The CDR3 DNA follows: TGCGCCAGCAGCTGGAGCGGGGGGACCAACACCGGGGAGCTGTTTTTT.

The chain couples TRBV9 to TRBJ2-2; the D gene could be TRBD1 or TRBD2 (6 bases each). The CDR3 extends over 16 amino acids. Trimming shortened V by 4 bases and J by 1 base, and 14 bases separated the two germline ends. In germline, CDR1 is SGDLS, CDR2 YYNGEE. CDR3 loop: CASSSVGGGNTGELFF. The CDR3 DNA sequence: TGTGCCAGCAGCTCTGTAGGGGGAGGGAACACCGGGGAGCTGTTTTTT.

The rearrangement links TRBV7-9 to TRBJ2-7; D not resolved. The CDR3 totals 12 residues. The V gene lost 2 bases and the J gene lost 3 bases, with 5 bases spanning the gap. The germline gives CDR1 SEHNR, CDR2 FQNEAQ (reference sequence). CDR3 coding DNA: TGTGCCAGCAGCTTAAGTGGCTACGAGCAGTACTTC. This encodes CASSLSGYEQYF.

J is TRBJ2-5 and V is TRBV27, with TRBD2 identical over 10 bases. Germline V CDR1 and CDR2: MNHEY, SMNVEV (reference sequence). V lost 6 bases, J lost 0 bases, and 7 bases stayed unmatched. The CDR3 totals 16 residues. Written as DNA, the CDR3 is TGTGCCAGCAGAACACTAGCGGGAAGGTACCAAGAGACCCAGTACTTC. It yields the protein CASRTLAGRYQETQYF.

J is TRBJ1-2 and V is TRBV21-1. TRBV21-1 is designated a pseudogene. The CDR3 spans 16 residues. This CDR3 reads CASNTPPGGGRYGYTF. CDR3 in DNA: TGTGCCAGCAACACACCGCCGGGGGGGGGTCGGTATGGCTACACCTTC.

This clone has only one observation. The rearrangement uses TRBV19 and TRBJ1-5; perhaps TRBD1 as D (5 bases). Germline CDR1 reads LNHDA; CDR2 reads SQIVND (reference sequence). The CDR3 contains 14 residues. V lost 6 bases and J lost 3, with 12 bases in between. For the CDR3, the DNA is TGTGCCAGTAGAACCGACAGTTTCAATCAGCCCCAGCATTTT. Translation gives CASRTDSFNQPQHF.

The chain uses TRBV14 and TRBJ2-7, with 7 bases fitting TRBD2. The CDR3 runs 16 residues. In germline, CDR1 is SGHDN, CDR2 FVKESK. The ends lost 1 base at V and 3 bases at J; junction bases unmatched: 9. This CDR3 is CASSQVSSGRVYEQYF. The DNA for the CDR3 is TGTGCCAGCAGCCAAGTTTCGTCAGGGAGGGTCTACGAGCAGTACTTC.

The rearrangement uses TRBV6-5 and TRBJ1-5; no definite D call. Per germline, CDR1 MNHEY and CDR2 SVGAGI. With 4 bases removed from V and 0 bases from J, the gap between germline ends came to 13 bases. The CDR3 extends over 16 amino acids. CDR3 nucleotide sequence: TGTGCCAGCAGTTCTCGCGGGGAGGATAGCAATCAGCCCCAGCATTTT. Amino acid sequence: CASSSRGEDSNQPQHF.

The chain links TRBV5-1 to TRBJ1-1, with D unresolved. Germline lookup yields CDR1 SGHRS and CDR2 YFSETQ. The length of the CDR3 is 13 residues. The ends were cut back, 0 bases at V and 4 bases at J, with 7 bases in the middle. This chain's CDR3 is CASSLDGVTEAFF. The CDR3 region has the DNA TGCGCCAGCAGCTTGGATGGGGTCACTGAAGCTTTCTTT.

This chain joins TRBV7-2 and TRBJ2-7; TRBD2 aligns across 7 bases. The ends lost 1 base at V and 4 bases at J; junction bases unmatched: 7. This CDR3 is 15 amino acids long. Germline V gene lookup returns CDR1 SGHTA and CDR2 FQGNSA. The DNA of the CDR3 is TGTGCCAGCAGCTTAGAGAGGCGGGAGCTGTACGAGCAGTACTTC. Encoded protein: CASSLERRELYEQYF.

The CDR3 coding sequence is TGTGCCAGCAGCTCGACAGGGGATTCACCCCTCCACTTT. This codes for CASSSTGDSPLHF. V usage is TRBV7-6 and J usage is TRBJ1-6; TRBD1 matches 8 bases. Germline V gene sequence: CDR1 SGHVS, CDR2 FNYEAQ. The J segment lost 8 bases and the V segment lost 4 bases, leaving 1 base of the junction unmatched. This CDR3 region has 13 residues.

A single count supports this clone. The rearrangement uses TRBV12-5 and TRBJ1-3; TRBD1 aligns across 7 bases. Germline CDR1 reads LGHNT; CDR2 reads FRNRAP. This CDR3 has 18 residues. The junction had 14 bases not matched to a gene; V was cut back by 6 bases and J by 0 bases. The CDR3 nucleotides read TGTGCTAGTGGGATTGAGCCCTTGACAGGGTTCTCTGGAAACACCATATATTTT. It specifies CASGIEPLTGFSGNTIYF.

This chain uses TRBV9 with TRBJ2-3; 7 nucleotides line up with TRBD1. This CDR3 region has 15 residues. Trimming took 3 bases from V and 3 from J; bases not matched to a gene: 7. Germline V gene lookup returns CDR1 SGDLS and CDR2 YYNGEE. The CDR3: CASSGRTGPTDTQYF. Here the CDR3 DNA reads TGTGCCAGCAGCGGCCGGACAGGCCCGACAGATACGCAGTATTTT.

The chain has TRBV5-1 and TRBJ2-7; D not resolved. This CDR3 region has 14 residues. Germline V lookup: CDR1 SGHRS, CDR2 YFSETQ. The ends were cut back, 0 bases at V and 4 bases at J, with 11 bases in the middle. As DNA, the CDR3 is TGCGCCAGCAGCTTGGCCGGGCAGACATACGAGCAGTACTTC. It codes for CASSLAGQTYEQYF.

The CDR3 loop reads CASSRGQSSYNEQFF. CDR3 DNA sequence: TGCGCCAGCAGCCGGGGACAGAGCTCCTACAATGAGCAGTTCTTC. The chain links TRBV4-1 to TRBJ2-1; TRBD1 aligns across 7 bases. With 4 bases clipped from V and 0 bases from J, the junction kept 3 bases outside the gene matches. The germline CDR1 and CDR2 sequences are MGHRA and YSYEKL. The CDR3 consists of 15 residues.

This sequence joins TRBV7-9 and TRBJ1-1, with TRBD1 matching over 11 bases. Germline lookup yields CDR1 SEHNR and CDR2 FQNEAQ (reference sequence). V was clipped by 4 bases and J by 6 bases; unmatched bases: 16. This CDR3 is 18 amino acids long. The CDR3 sequence is CASSYSFWDRGLSAEAFF. In DNA form, the CDR3 reads TGTGCCAGCAGCTATTCCTTTTGGGACAGGGGGTTATCGGCTGAAGCTTTCTTT.

J is TRBJ2-5 and V is TRBV5-4; 10 bases agree with TRBD2. The trim removed 0 bases at V and 5 bases at J, leaving 13 bases unmatched. Germline V gives CDR1 SGHNT, CDR2 YYREEE (reference sequence). CDR3 length: 18 amino acids. The DNA of the CDR3 is TGTGCCAGCAGCTTGGCAGGGCTTGGGCTAGCGGGGGATGAGACCCAGTACTTC. Translating it yields CASSLAGLGLAGDETQYF.

This clone was recorded only once. This sequence joins TRBV7-8 and TRBJ2-5, with a weak D call TRBD1 (6 bases). V was clipped by 1 base and J by 3 bases, with 6 bases between them. Germline V lookup: CDR1 SGHVS, CDR2 FQNEAQ. The CDR3 has 13 residues. The CDR3 coding sequence is TGTGCCAGCAGCTTAGAGGGGGAAGAGACCCAGTACTTC. Its protein is CASSLEGEETQYF. The full variable domain, its missing parts supplied by reference TRBV7-8 and TRBJ2-5, is GAGVSQSPRYKVAKRGQDVALRCDPISGHVSLFWYQQALGQGPEFLTYFQNEAQLDKSGLPSDRFFAERPEGSVSTLKIQRTQQEDSAVYLCASSLEGEETQYFGPGTRLLVL.

This rearrangement joins TRBV14 to TRBJ2-1, with a weak D call TRBD2 (6 bases). The germline V gene has CDR1 SGHDN and CDR2 FVKESK. Trimming took off 6 bases at V and 6 bases at J, with 15 bases between the two ends. There are 14 residues in the CDR3. DNA for the CDR3: TGTGCCAGCAGTATAACTAGCTTAGGCAATGAGCAGTTCTTC. Its translation is CASSITSLGNEQFF.

The V call is TRBV14, the J call TRBJ1-1; 8 positions match TRBD1. CDR1 and CDR2 (germline): SGHDN, FVKESK. The trim removed 1 base at V and 1 base at J, leaving 8 bases unmatched. The CDR3 has 17 residues. In DNA, the CDR3 is TGTGCCAGCAGCCAAGCTTACAGGGGGTATAAGAACACTGAAGCTTTCTTT. This codes for CASSQAYRGYKNTEAFF.

The rearrangement uses TRBV4-3 and TRBJ2-1; 7 bases are a match to TRBD1. The CDR3 sequence is 14 residues long. Per the germline V gene, CDR1 is LGHNA and CDR2 is YSLEER. V dropped 4 bases and J dropped 10; count of bases not matched to a gene: 10. The CDR3 DNA sequence: TGCGCCAGCAGCCTCGGGACAGAGCGAGGAGAGCAGTTCTTC. It specifies CASSLGTERGEQFF.

This chain links TRBV27 with TRBJ1-1; possible D gene TRBD1, 6 bases. Between the trimmed V and J ends, which lost 5 bases and 5 bases, there was a span of 21 bases. Germline V gives CDR1 MNHEY, CDR2 SMNVEV (reference sequence). The CDR3 contains 16 residues. The DNA for the CDR3 is TGTGCCAGCAGTCCTAATCCGGACAGCTGGGGGACTGAAGCTTTCTTT. Its translation: CASSPNPDSWGTEAFF.

The rearrangement uses TRBV7-2 and TRBJ2-3; D remains ambiguous. The CDR3 has 15 amino acids. Germline loops: CDR1 SGHTA, CDR2 FQGNSA. V was pared by 4 bases and J by 4 bases, with 15 bases between. CDR3 residues: CASSSGHRSPDTQYF. The CDR3 nucleotides read TGTGCCAGCAGCTCTGGGCACAGATCTCCAGATACGCAGTATTTT.

This chain joins TRBV5-5 and TRBJ2-7; D not certain. CDR3 size: 15 residues. V lost 1 base and J 0 bases, leaving 11 bases between the germline ends. The V gene's germline CDR1 is SGHKS and CDR2 YYEKEE (reference sequence). CDR3 DNA sequence: TGTGCCAGCAGCTTGTATCCGGCTACCTCCTACGAGCAGTACTTC. Translated: CASSLYPATSYEQYF. Full variable domain (rest looked up from reference TRBV5-5 and TRBJ2-7): DAGVTQSPTHLIKTRGQQVTLRCSPISGHKSVSWYQQVLGQGPQFIFQYYEKEERGRGNFPDRFSARQFPNYSSELNVNALLLGDSALYLCASSLYPATSYEQYFGPGTRLTVT.